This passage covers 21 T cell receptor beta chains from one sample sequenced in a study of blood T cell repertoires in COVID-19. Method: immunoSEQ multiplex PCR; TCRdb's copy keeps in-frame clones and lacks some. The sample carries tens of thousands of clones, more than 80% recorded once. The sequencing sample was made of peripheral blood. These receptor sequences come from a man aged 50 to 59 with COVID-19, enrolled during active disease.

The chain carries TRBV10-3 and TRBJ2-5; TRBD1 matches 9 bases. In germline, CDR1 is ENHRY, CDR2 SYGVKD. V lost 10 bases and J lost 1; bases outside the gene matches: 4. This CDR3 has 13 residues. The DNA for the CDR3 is TGTGCCACCCAGACAGGGGGCCAAGAGACCCAGTACTTC. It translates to CATQTGGQETQYF.

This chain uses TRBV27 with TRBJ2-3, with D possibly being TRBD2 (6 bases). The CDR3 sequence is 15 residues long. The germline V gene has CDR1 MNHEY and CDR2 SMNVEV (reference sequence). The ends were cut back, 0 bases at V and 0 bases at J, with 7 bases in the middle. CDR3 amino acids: CASSLSLASTDTQYF. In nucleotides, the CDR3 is TGTGCCAGCAGTTTATCTCTAGCGAGCACAGATACGCAGTATTTT.

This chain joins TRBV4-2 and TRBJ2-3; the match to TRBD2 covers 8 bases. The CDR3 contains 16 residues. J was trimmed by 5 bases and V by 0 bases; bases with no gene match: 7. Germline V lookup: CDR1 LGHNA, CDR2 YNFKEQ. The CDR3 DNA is TGTGCCAGCAGCCAAGAGGGACGGGGGGGCATAGATACGCAGTATTTT. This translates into CASSQEGRGGIDTQYF.

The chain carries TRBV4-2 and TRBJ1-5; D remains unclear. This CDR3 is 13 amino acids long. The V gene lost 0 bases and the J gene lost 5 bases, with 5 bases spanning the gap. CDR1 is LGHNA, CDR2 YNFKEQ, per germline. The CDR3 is CASSQEHYQPQHF. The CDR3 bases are TGTGCCAGCAGCCAAGAACATTATCAGCCCCAGCATTTT.

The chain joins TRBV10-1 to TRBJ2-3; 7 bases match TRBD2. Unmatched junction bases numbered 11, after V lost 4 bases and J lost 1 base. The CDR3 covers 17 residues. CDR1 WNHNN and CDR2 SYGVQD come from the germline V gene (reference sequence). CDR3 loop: CASSGGLGAGGTDTQYF. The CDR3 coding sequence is TGCGCCAGCAGTGGAGGATTGGGCGCGGGGGGCACAGATACGCAGTATTTT.

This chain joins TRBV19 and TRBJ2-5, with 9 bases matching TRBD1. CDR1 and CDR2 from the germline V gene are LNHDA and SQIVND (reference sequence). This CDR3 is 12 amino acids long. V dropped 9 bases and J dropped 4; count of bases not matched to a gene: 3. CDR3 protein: CARPDRGETQYF. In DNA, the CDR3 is TGTGCCAGACCGGACAGGGGAGAGACCCAGTACTTC.

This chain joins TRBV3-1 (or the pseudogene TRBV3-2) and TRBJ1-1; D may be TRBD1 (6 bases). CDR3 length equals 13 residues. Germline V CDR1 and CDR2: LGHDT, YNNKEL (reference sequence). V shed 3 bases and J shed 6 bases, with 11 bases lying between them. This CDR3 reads CASSQHQGSEAFF. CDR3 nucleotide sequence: TGTGCCAGCAGCCAGCATCAGGGGTCTGAAGCTTTCTTT.

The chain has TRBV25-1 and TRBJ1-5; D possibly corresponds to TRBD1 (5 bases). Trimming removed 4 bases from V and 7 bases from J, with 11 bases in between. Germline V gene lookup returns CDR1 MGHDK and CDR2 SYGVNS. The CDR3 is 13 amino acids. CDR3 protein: CASSATGWQPQHF. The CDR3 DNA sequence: TGTGCCAGCAGTGCAACAGGTTGGCAGCCCCAGCATTTT. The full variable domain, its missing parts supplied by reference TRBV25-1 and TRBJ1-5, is EADIYQTPRYLVIGTGKKITLECSQTMGHDKMYWYQQDPGMELHLIHYSYGVNSTEKGDLSSESTVSRIRTEHFPLTLESARPSHTSQYLCASSATGWQPQHFGDGTRLSIL.

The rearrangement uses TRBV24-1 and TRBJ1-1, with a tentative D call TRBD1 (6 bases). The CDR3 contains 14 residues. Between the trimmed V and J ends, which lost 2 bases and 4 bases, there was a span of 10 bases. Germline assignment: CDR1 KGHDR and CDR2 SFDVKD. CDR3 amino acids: CATSDSGGPTEAFF. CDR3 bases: TGTGCCACCAGTGATTCGGGGGGGCCCACTGAAGCTTTCTTT.

The chain's CDR3 is CASSLGGGRYGYTF. CDR3 DNA sequence: TGTGCCAGCAGTTTGGGAGGGGGTAGATATGGCTACACCTTC. The rearrangement joins TRBV27 to TRBJ1-2; D is possibly TRBD1 (6 bases). With 3 bases removed from V and 5 bases from J, the gap between germline ends came to 13 bases. The CDR3 consists of 14 residues. Germline CDR1 and CDR2: MNHEY and SMNVEV (reference sequence).

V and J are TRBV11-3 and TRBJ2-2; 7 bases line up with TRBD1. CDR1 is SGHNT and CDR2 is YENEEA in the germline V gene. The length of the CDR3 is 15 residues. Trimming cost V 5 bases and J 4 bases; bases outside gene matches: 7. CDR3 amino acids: CASSPWAGGTGELFF. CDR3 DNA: TGTGCCAGCAGCCCTTGGGCAGGGGGCACCGGGGAGCTGTTTTTT.

CDR3 bases: TGCGCCAGCGGACGGGACACCGGGGGGACCGGGGAGCTGTTTTTT. It encodes CASGRDTGGTGELFF. The chain has TRBV5-1 and TRBJ2-2; perhaps TRBD2 as D (7 bases). V gave up 7 bases and J gave up 5 bases, with 18 bases separating them. CDR3 length: 15 amino acids. Germline CDR1 SGHRS, CDR2 YFSETQ.

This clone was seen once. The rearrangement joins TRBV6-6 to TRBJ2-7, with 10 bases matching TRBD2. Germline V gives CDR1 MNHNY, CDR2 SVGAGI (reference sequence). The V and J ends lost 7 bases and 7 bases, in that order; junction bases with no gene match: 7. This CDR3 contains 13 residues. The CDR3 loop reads CASNILAGFEQYF. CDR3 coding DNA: TGTGCCAGCAACATACTAGCGGGGTTTGAGCAGTACTTC.

The CDR3 is CASSPSWGRDSAFF. CDR3 coding DNA: TGTGCCAGCTCACCCTCGTGGGGGAGGGACTCCGCTTTCTTT. This chain connects TRBV18 to TRBJ1-1; perhaps TRBD1 as D (5 bases). The CDR3 spans 14 residues. V lost 3 bases to trimming and J lost 11 bases, with 19 bases between them. Germline V gene data show CDR1 as KGHSH and CDR2 as LQKENI.

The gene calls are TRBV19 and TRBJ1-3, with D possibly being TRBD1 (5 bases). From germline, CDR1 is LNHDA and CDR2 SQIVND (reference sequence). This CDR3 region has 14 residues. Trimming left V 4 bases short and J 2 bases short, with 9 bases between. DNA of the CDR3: TGTGCCAGTAGTACAGGGTTCGCTGGAAACACCATATATTTT. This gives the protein CASSTGFAGNTIYF.

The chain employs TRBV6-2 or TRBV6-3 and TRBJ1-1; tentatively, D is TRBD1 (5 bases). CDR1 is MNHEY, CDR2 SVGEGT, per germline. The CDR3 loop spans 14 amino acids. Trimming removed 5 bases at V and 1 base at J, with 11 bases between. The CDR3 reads CASSLTAQNTEAFF. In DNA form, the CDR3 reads TGTGCCAGCAGTCTGACAGCCCAGAACACTGAAGCTTTCTTT.

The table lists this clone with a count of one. This CDR3 is CASSHRQISNQPQHF. CDR3 DNA sequence: TGTGCCAGCAGTCACCGACAGATTAGCAATCAGCCCCAGCATTTT. This chain uses TRBV6-2 or TRBV6-3 with TRBJ1-5; perhaps TRBD1 as D (5 bases). This CDR3 is 15 amino acids long. Germline loops: CDR1 MNHEY, CDR2 SVGEGT. Trimming pared 5 bases from V and 0 bases from J, leaving 11 bases between.

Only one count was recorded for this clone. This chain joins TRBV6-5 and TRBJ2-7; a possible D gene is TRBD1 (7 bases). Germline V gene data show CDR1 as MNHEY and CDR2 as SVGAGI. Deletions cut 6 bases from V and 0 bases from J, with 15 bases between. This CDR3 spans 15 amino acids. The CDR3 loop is CASRSPGGSSYEQYF. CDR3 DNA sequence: TGTGCCAGCAGGTCTCCAGGGGGGAGCTCCTACGAGCAGTACTTC.

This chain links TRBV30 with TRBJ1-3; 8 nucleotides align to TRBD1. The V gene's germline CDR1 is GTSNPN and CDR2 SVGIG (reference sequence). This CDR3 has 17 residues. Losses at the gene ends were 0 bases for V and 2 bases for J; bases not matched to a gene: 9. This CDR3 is CAWSVLDRVITGNTIYF. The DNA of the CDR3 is TGTGCCTGGAGTGTACTGGACAGGGTGATTACTGGAAACACCATATATTTT.

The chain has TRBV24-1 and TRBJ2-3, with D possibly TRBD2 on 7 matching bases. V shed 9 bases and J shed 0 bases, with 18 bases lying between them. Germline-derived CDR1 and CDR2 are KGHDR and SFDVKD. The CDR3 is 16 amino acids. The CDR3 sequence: CATSNVRGGSTDTQYF. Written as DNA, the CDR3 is TGTGCCACCTCCAATGTTAGGGGGGGAAGCACAGATACGCAGTATTTT.

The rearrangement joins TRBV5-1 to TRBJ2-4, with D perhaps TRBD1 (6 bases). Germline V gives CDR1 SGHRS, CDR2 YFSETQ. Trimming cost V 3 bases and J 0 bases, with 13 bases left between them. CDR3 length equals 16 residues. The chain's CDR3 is CASSSGHQLAKNIQYF. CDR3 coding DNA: TGCGCCAGCAGCTCGGGACACCAACTAGCCAAAAACATTCAGTACTTC. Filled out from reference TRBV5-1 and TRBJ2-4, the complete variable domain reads KAGVTQTPRYLIKTRGQQVTLSCSPISGHRSVSWYQQTPGQGLQFLFEYFSETQRNKGNFPGRFSGRQFSNSRSEMNVSTLELGDSALYLCASSSGHQLAKNIQYFGAGTRLSVL.